This T cell receptor beta chain was recorded in a study of blood T cell repertoires in COVID-19. Study as a whole: Samples representing acute and convalescent COVID-19 were sourced from the United States, Italy and Spain. Nucleic acid was either cDNA or gDNA, and it came from T cells, B-cell-depleted T cells, or PBMCs.

Original analysis: Amplification of reference gene primers provided the estimated nucleated cell counts. TCRdb's copy holds only in-frame clones and misses some; the assay was immunoSEQ multiplex PCR. The V and J calls and the clone size are those of that table, but D and trimming were determined from the DNA. This sample has roughly 130,000 clones, with around 89% found just once. The CDR3 extends over 14 amino acids. Trimming left V 3 bases short and J 2 bases short, with 9 bases between. The germline CDR1 and CDR2 sequences are MNHEY and SMNVEV (reference sequence). Seattle researchers signed up patients amid active infection and tracked them longitudinally.

The sample consisted of peripheral blood. This chain joins TRBV27 and TRBJ2-3; D unclear. The TCR was taken from a human donor with COVID-19, enrolled during active disease. The donor label of this sample is uncertain. CDR3 sequence reads: CASSLAGPTDTQYF. As DNA, the CDR3 is TGTGCCAGCAGTTTGGCAGGTCCCACAGATACGCAGTATTTT.